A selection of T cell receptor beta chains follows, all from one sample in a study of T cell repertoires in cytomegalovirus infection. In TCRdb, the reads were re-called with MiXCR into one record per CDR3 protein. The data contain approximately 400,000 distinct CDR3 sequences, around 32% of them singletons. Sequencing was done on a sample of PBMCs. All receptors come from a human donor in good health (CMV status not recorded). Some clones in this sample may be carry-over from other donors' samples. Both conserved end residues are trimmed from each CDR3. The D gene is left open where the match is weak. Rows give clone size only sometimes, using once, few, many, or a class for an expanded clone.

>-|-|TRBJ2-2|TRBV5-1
ATSGTHPGELF
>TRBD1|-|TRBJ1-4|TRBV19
ASSRQGVATNEKLF
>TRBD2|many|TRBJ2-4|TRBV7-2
ASSFPLAGPKNIQY
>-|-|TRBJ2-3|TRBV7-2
AGSLRVSSTDTQY
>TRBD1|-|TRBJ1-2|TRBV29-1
SVEGQGLGGYT
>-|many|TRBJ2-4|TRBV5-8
ASTPGQSIAKNIQY
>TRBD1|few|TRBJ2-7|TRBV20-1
SAMGQGAKLPYEQY
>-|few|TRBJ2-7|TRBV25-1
ASSAVADYTYEQY
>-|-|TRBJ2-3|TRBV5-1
ASSSGAPDTQY
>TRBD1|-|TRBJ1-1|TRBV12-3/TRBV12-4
ASRQGAITEAF